This T cell receptor beta chain stems from a study of response to subunit inactivated influenza vaccine. Overall study findings and caveats: The authors put forward the suggestion that each seasonal influenza vaccination may bring in only a limited number of new T cells.

This clonotype has a handful of counts. Antigen specificity is unknown. In TCRdb, the RT-PCR reads were re-called with MiXCR into one record per CDR3 protein. In the table there are hundreds of thousands of distinct CDR3 sequences, 14% of which are singletons. The TCR sequence derives from a man aged 45-65 years who received an inactivated influenza vaccine. The sample consisted of PBMCs from blood, taken around two weeks before vaccination.

In DNA form, the CDR3 reads TGCAGCGTTGATTCCGCAGTCGGCGGCTACACCTTC. It translates to CSVDSAVGGYTF. The rearrangement joins TRBV29-1 to TRBJ1-2; D not certain. V was clipped by 3 bases and J by 8 bases, with 13 bases between them. CDR3 length: 12 residues. Germline CDR1 is SQVTM and CDR2 is ANQGSEA.